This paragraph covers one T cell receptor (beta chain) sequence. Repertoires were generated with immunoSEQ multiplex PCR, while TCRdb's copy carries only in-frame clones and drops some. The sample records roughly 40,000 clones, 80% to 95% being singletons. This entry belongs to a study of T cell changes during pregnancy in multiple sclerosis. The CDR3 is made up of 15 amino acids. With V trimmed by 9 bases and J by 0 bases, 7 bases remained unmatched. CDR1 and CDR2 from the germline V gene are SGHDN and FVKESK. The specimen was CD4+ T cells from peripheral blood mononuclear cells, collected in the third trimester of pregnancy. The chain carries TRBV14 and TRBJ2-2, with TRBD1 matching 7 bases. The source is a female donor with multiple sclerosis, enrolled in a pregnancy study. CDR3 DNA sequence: TGTGCCAGTCAAAAGGGGACAGCGAACACCGGGGAGCTGTTTTTT. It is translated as CASQKGTANTGELFF.